This T cell receptor beta chain originates from a study of shared clonotypes between healthy human individuals (dated by TCRdb to 2019 to 2021). Concerning the study at large: The cohort comprised two women and a few men aged 18 to 49 years. For each donor, CD4 naive and CD4 memory were each given three plates, CD8 naive was given two plates, and CD8 memory was given one plate. Blood TCR repertoires of 5 or 6 healthy adults were deeply sequenced to estimate repertoire size and the extent of clonotype sharing between individuals. Libraries were prepared and TCR repertoires were sequenced by different laboratories using diverse techniques, in order to increase sequencing depth and limit assay-specific biases. Each donor's leukapheresis produced roughly between roughly 0.85 and 10 billion PBMCs. Overall results and qualifications from the work: The small number of donors limited the genetic and exposure-history diversity represented. Compared with non-shared clonotypes, clonotypes shared by all four sorted-subset donors had higher generation probabilities. Estimated clonotype richness was generally larger for naive than for memory subsets. Pairwise subsampling led to the expectation that sequencing depth would affect the degree of clonotype sharing among donors. Rarefaction of sorted-subset datasets indicated incomplete sequencing despite the large sequencing depth. About 5% of naive CD4, 3.5% of naive CD8, 2% to 2.5% of memory CD4, and 0.35% to 0.4% of memory CD8 clonotypes were shared across a few donors. Sampling was limited to blood, and TCR repertoires in tissue likely differ from TCR repertoires in blood.

TCR CDR3 regions were amplified from genomic DNA by multiplex PCR using the deep immunoSEQ assay. For each cell subset, the extracted genomic DNA was distributed evenly across all wells of several immunoSEQ 96-well plates, and each plate served as one replicate. Each replicate PCR for sorted subsets received around 200 ng genomic DNA, equal to some 32,000 T cell genomes. Purified libraries were quantified with a Qubit 3.0 fluorometer, sized on a Bioanalyzer 2100, and re-quantified with the KAPA Library Quantification kit. Every immunoSEQ 96-well plate was sequenced on a dedicated single-read 150-cycle Illumina NextSeq 550 flow cell. The original methods were these. Because only junctional sequences without quality scores were contained in the immunoSEQ output, filtering matching that applied to full-length reads could not be performed. To assign V/J genes and CDR3, sequences were annotated against IMGT germline references using PyIR, a Python wrapper for IgBLAST v1.9. Reads were filtered out if the reads had weak V/J assignments (E-value above 1e-6), no CDR3, stop codons, out-of-frame junctions, or ambiguous translated residues. V3J clonotypes were defined by identical inferred V gene, J gene, and CDR3 amino acid sequence. Percentage overlap between repertoires was calculated by dividing the number of shared unique clonotypes by the size of the smaller repertoire. Repertoire richness was assessed with RTK rarefaction, the Chao1 estimator, and Recon v2.1 estimates of unobserved clonotypes. Generation probabilities for all TCRbeta clonotypes obtained by the gDNA method from several donors were computed using OLGA. In its TCRdb copy, this immuneACCESS table keeps in-frame sequences only and misses some clones. Where compared with another copy, unresolved V genes explain less than half of these, and the others have no known cause. V, J and clone size derive from that table, while D and trimming were established from the DNA sequence. The sample table records some 2,400,000 clones; about 94% of these occur just once. The top ten hold about 0.13% of the sample.

The donors were healthy, HIV-negative adults with no recently reported acute infections or vaccinations. All donors were Caucasian adults living in Nashville, Tennessee, USA. Magnetic negative selection was used to enrich CD4+ T cells, after which naive cells were positively selected on CD45RA and the negative fraction became the memory subset. Blood was collected by leukapheresis, and PBMCs were isolated by Ficoll-Histopaque density gradient centrifugation and then cryopreserved in liquid nitrogen vapor phase. Analytical flow cytometry was used to check the purity and quantity of every magnetically sorted T cell population. Genomic DNA was isolated from each sorted fraction and quantified by UV absorbance on a Nanodrop 2000c. The CDR3 contains 15 residues, cysteine and phenylalanine counted. Only the CDR3 part of the read is kept: 45 bases, read in frame from the first base. V is pruned by 6 bases and J by 4 bases, leaving 10 bases of the junction without a gene match. CDR1 and CDR2 are read off the germline V gene (reference sequence) as WNHNN and SYGVQD.

As to this clone: Its antigen is unknown. Base qualities are not recorded, but no much larger clone differs from it by a single base.

The source of this sequence is a man in his late teens or twenties in good health. Recombination connected TRBV10-1 to TRBJ2-7, with 9 bases aligning to TRBD1. The sample comprised naive CD4+ T cells sorted from blood. Reading the label with the study, this specimen's cell subset or site is: CD45RA+ positively selected. The sequenced DNA is TGCGCCAGCAGCAGTTCCGGGACAGGGAATTACGAGCAGTACTTC. Its protein is CASSSSGTGNYEQYF.